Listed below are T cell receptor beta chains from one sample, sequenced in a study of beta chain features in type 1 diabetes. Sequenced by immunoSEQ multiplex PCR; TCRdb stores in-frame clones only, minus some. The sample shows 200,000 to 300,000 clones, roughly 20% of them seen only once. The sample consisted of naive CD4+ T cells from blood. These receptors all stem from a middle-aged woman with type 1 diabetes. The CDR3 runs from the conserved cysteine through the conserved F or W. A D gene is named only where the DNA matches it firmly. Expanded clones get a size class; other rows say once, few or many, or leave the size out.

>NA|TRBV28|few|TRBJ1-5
CASRSGQPHQPQHF
TGTGCCAGCAGGTCTGGACAGCCGCATCAGCCCCAGCATTTT
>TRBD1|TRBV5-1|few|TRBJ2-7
CASQGQGIVYEQYF
TGCGCCAGCCAGGGACAGGGGATAGTCTACGAGCAGTACTTC
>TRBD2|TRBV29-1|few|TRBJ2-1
CSVVVAGGPYNEQFF
TGCAGCGTTGTGGTCGCGGGAGGGCCCTACAATGAGCAGTTCTTC
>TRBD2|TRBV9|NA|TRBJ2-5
CASSTLAGGQETQYF
TGTGCCAGCAGCACACTAGCGGGAGGACAAGAGACCCAGTACTTC
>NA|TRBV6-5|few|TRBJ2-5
CASSYSVRGGVGTQYF
TGTGCCAGCAGTTACTCGGTGCGGGGCGGGGTGGGGACCCAGTACTTC
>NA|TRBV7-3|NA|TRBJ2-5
CASSFAGEETQYF
TGTGCCAGCAGCTTCGCAGGGGAGGAGACCCAGTACTTC
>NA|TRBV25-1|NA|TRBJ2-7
CASSGLRDYEQYF
TGTGCCAGCAGTGGATTGAGGGACTACGAGCAGTACTTC
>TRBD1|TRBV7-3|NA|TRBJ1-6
CASSSGQDDSPLHF
TGTGCCAGCAGCTCCGGACAGGATGATTCACCCCTCCACTTT
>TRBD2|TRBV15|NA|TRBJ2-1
CATSRVRAGGVVNEQFF
TGTGCCACCAGCAGAGTTCGGGCCGGGGGGGTGGTTAATGAGCAGTTCTTC
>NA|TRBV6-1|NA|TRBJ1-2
CASSDPGYGYTF
TGTGCCAGCAGTGACCCCGGGTATGGCTACACCTTC
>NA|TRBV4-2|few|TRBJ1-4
CASSQVSGKENEKLFF
TGTGCCAGCAGCCAAGTTTCAGGGAAGGAGAATGAAAAACTGTTTTTT
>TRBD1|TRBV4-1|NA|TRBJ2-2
CASSQVELGQGTNTGELFF
TGCGCCAGCAGCCAAGTCGAATTGGGACAGGGGACCAACACCGGGGAGCTGTTTTTT
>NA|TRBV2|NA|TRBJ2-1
CASSVTGTLVREQFF
TGTGCCAGCAGTGTCACTGGGACTTTAGTTCGGGAGCAGTTCTTC
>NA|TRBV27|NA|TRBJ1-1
CASTPPGARWAEAFF
TGTGCCAGCACCCCGCCAGGGGCCCGCTGGGCTGAAGCTTTCTTT
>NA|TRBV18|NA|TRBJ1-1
CASSPMEGQVMNTEAFF
TGTGCCAGCTCACCAATGGAGGGGCAAGTGATGAACACTGAAGCTTTCTTT
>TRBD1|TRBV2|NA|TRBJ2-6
CASTGGAFGANVLTF
TGTGCCAGTACAGGGGGCGCTTTTGGGGCCAACGTCCTGACTTTC
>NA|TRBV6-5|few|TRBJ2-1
CASRRGRTRSNEQFF
TGTGCCAGCAGGCGGGGACGCACACGCTCTAATGAGCAGTTCTTC
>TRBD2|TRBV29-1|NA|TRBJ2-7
CSAVGTSDSYEQYF
TGCAGCGCCGTGGGGACTAGTGACTCCTACGAGCAGTACTTC
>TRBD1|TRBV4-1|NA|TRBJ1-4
CASSHGDRDNEKLFF
TGCGCCAGCAGTCATGGCGACAGGGATAATGAAAAACTGTTTTTT
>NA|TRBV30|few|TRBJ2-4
CASGPGTGGKNIQYF
TGTGCCTCTGGCCCCGGGACCGGGGGCAAAAACATTCAGTACTTC
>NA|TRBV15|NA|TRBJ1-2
CATSSADIPYYGYTF
TGTGCCACCAGCTCTGCCGACATACCCTACTATGGCTACACCTTC
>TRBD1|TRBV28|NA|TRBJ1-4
CASTDLEGAGEKLFF
TGTGCCAGCACTGACCTGGAGGGGGCGGGGGAAAAACTGTTTTTT
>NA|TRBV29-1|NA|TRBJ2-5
CSVLSPETQYF
TGCAGCGTTCTGTCCCCAGAGACCCAGTACTTC
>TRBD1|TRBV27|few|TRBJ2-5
CASRREGAWKTQYF
TGTGCCAGCAGAAGAGAGGGGGCTTGGAAGACCCAGTACTTC
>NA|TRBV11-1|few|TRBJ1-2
CASSSTGTPYGYTF
TGTGCCAGCAGTTCGACCGGGACTCCCTATGGCTACACCTTC
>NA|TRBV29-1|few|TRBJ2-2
CSVGGHNTGELFF
TGCAGCGTTGGGGGACATAACACCGGGGAGCTGTTTTTT
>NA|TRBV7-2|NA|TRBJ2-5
CASSLVGGPQETQYF
TGTGCCAGCAGCTTAGTCGGAGGACCGCAAGAGACCCAGTACTTC
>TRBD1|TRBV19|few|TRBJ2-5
CASSSQGAETQYF
TGTGCCAGTAGTTCACAGGGGGCGGAGACCCAGTACTTC
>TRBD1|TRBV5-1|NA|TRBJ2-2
CASNAFTGDTGELFF
TGCGCCAGCAACGCCTTTACAGGGGACACCGGGGAGCTGTTTTTT
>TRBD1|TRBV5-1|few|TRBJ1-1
CASREQGSVRLNTEAFF
TGCGCCAGCAGGGAACAGGGGTCCGTAAGGTTGAACACTGAAGCTTTCTTT
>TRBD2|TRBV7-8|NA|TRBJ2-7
CASSLRLAGDYEQYF
TGTGCCAGCAGCTTAAGACTAGCGGGTGACTACGAGCAGTACTTC
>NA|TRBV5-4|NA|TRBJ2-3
CASSFDTYTQYF
TGTGCCAGCAGCTTCGACACGTATACGCAGTATTTT
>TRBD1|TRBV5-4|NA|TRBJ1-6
CASSRDSDSPLHF
TGTGCCAGCAGCAGGGACAGTGATTCACCCCTCCACTTT
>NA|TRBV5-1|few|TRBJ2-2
CASSTPAGNGELFF
TGCGCCAGCAGCACCCCGGCCGGGAACGGGGAGCTGTTTTTT
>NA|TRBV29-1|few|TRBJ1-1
CSVVALADTEAFF
TGCAGCGTTGTAGCACTGGCCGACACTGAAGCTTTCTTT